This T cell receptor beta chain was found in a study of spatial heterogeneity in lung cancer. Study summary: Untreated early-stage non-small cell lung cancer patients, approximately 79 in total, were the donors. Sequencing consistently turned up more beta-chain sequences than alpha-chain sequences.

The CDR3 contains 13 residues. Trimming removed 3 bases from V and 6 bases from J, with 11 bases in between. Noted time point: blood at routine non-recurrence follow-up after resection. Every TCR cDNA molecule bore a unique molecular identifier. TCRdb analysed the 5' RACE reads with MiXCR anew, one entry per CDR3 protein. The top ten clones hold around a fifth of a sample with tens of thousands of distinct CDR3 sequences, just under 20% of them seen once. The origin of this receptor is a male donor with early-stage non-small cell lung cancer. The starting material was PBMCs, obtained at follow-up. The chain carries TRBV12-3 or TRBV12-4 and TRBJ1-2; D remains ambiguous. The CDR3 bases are TGTGCCAGCAGTTTGGGTCGGTCTGATGGCTACACCTTC. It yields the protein CASSLGRSDGYTF.